This T cell receptor (beta chain) was documented in a study of regulatory T cells in long-lasting Graves disease. About the research overall: Graves' disease counted as persistent after over 5 years of antithyroid drugs with positive TSH receptor antibodies.

The authors built TCR beta libraries using iRepertoire HTBI primers and Arm-PCR of CDR3 regions. TCRdb fed the multiplex PCR reads into MiXCR, producing one record per CDR3 protein. Among around 510,000 distinct CDR3 sequences listed, about 20% were seen once. Time point specified: persistent/refractory GD, antithyroid drugs over 5 years with positive TRAb. From RNA extracted from PBMCs, the TCR library was made. The CDR3 length is 12 residues. From germline, CDR1 is WNHNN and CDR2 SYGVQD (reference sequence). V lost 8 bases and J 2 bases, leaving 6 bases between the germline ends. The clonotype comes from a female donor with Graves disease. Here the sequenced sample was peripheral blood mononuclear cells (PBMCs), taken when the disease was refractory, from a patient treated with antithyroid drugs. The chain carries TRBV10-1 and TRBJ2-2, with a tentative D call TRBD2 (5 bases). CDR3 residues: CASGGNTGELFF. CDR3 in DNA: TGCGCCAGCGGAGGAAACACCGGGGAGCTGTTTTTT.